The clone carrying this TCR beta chain was picked up one time. Its target is not known. This record comes from a study of cytomegalovirus exposure and HLA in healthy donors. The CDR3 consists of 16 residues. The germline V gene encodes CDR1 LNHDA and CDR2 SQIVND (reference sequence). V gave up 1 base and J gave up 5 bases; unmatched junction bases: 8. Study-wide results and caveats: The sole available immune exposure information was CMV serostatus. Associated with HLA alleles at 0.05 false discovery rate in a later analysis were over 15,000 TCR beta sequences.

PCR amplification relied on 60 Vbeta primers (plus 13 Jbeta primers). Only in-frame clones appear in the TCRdb table, and some are missing; sequencing was by immunoSEQ multiplex PCR. Of over 130,000 clones in the sample, 70% to 85% were seen once. This receptor was obtained from a man aged 40-50 years in good health and CMV-seronegative. The gene calls are TRBV19 and TRBJ2-7, with 10 bases matching TRBD1. The source material was PBMCs. The CDR3 nucleotides read TGTGCCAGTAGTATAGCCCCCGGACAGGGGGGGAACGAGCAGTACTTC. Its protein product is CASSIAPGQGGNEQYF. The variable domain in full, completed from reference TRBV19 and TRBJ2-7, reads DGGITQSPKYLFRKEGQNVTLSCEQNLNHDAMYWYRQDPGQGLRLIYYSQIVNDFQKGDIAEGYSVSREKKESFPLTVTSAQKNPTAFYLCASSIAPGQGGNEQYFGPGTRLTVT.